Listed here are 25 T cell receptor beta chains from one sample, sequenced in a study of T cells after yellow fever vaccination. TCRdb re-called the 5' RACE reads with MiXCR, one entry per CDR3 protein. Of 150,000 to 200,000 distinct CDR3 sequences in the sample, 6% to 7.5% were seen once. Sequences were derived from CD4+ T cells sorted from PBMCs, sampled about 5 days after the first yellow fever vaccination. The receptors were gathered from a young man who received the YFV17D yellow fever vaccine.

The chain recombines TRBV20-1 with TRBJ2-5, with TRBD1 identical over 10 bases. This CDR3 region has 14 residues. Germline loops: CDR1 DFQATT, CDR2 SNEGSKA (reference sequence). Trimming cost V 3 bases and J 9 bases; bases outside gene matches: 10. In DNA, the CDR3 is TGCAGTGCTAGGGCCGCGGACAGGGGGAGGGCCCAGTACTTC. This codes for CSARAADRGRAQYF.

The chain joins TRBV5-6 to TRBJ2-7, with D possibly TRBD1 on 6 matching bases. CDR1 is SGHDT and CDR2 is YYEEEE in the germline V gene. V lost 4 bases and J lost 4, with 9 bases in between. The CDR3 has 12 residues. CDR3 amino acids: CASSVQGYEQYV. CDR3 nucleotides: TGTGCCAGCAGCGTACAGGGTTACGAGCAGTACGTC.

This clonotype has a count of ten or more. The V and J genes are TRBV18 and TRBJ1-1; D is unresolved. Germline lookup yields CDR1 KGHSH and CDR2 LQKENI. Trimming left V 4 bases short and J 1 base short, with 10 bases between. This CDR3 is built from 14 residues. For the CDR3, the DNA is TGTGCCAGCTCACGGGCACCCCCGAACACTGAAGCTTTCTTT. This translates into CASSRAPPNTEAFF. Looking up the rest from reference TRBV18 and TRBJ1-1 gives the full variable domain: NAGVMQNPRHLVRRRGQEARLRCSPMKGHSHVYWYRQLPEEGLKFMVYLQKENIIDESGMPKERFSAEFPKEGPSILRIQQVVRGDSAAYFCASSRAPPNTEAFFGQGTRLTVV.

Written as DNA, the CDR3 is TGTGCCAGCAGGACCCGGAGGGGACAGGTCGGTGTGAGGGATCAGCCCCAGCATTTT. Translation gives CASRTRRGQVGVRDQPQHF. The chain couples TRBV6-4 to TRBJ1-5; 8 bases line up with TRBD1. The V segment lost 6 bases and the J segment 5 bases; nucleotides outside the gene matches: 21. The CDR3 loop spans 19 amino acids. CDR1 and CDR2 from the germline V gene are MRHNA and SNTAGT.

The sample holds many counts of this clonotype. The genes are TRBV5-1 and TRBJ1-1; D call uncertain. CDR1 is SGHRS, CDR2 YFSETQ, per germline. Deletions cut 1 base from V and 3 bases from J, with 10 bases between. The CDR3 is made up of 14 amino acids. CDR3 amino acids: CASSLSGSDTEAFF. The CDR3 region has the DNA TGCGCCAGCAGCTTGTCGGGGAGTGACACTGAAGCTTTCTTT.

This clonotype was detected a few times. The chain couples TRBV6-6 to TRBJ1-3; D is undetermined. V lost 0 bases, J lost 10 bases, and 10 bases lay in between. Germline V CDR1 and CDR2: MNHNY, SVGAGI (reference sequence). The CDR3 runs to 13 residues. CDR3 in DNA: TGTGCCAGCAGTTACTCGAGTTCGGGGACCATATATTTT. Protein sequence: CASSYSSSGTIYF.

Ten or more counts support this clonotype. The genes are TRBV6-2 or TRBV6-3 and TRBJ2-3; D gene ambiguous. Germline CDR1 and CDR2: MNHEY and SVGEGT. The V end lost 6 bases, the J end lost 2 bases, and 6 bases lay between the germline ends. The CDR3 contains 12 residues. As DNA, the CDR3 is TGTGCCAGCAGCGCCTCCACAGATACGCAGTATTTT. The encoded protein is CASSASTDTQYF.

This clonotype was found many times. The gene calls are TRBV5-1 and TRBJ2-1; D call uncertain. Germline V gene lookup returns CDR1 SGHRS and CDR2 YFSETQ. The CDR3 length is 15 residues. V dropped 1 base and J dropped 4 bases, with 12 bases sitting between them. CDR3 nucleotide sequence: TGCGCCAGCAGCTTGACGGGCCCCCCTTACAATGAGCAGTTCTTC. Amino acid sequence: CASSLTGPPYNEQFF. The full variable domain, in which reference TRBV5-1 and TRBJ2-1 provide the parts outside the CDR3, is KAGVTQTPRYLIKTRGQQVTLSCSPISGHRSVSWYQQTPGQGLQFLFEYFSETQRNKGNFPGRFSGRQFSNSRSEMNVSTLELGDSALYLCASSLTGPPYNEQFFGPGTRLTVL.

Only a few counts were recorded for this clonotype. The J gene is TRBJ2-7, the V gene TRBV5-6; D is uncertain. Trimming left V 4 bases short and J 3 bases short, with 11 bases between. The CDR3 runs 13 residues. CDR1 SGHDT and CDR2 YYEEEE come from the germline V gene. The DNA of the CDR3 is TGTGCCAGCAGCCTCCGGCACATCTACGAGCAGTACTTC. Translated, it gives CASSLRHIYEQYF.

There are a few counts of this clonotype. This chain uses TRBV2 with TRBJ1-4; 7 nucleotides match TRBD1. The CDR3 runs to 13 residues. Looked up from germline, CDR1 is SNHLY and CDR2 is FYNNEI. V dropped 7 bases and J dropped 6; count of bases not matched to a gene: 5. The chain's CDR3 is CASNPTGYEKLFF. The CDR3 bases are TGTGCCAGCAACCCGACAGGGTATGAAAAACTGTTTTTT.

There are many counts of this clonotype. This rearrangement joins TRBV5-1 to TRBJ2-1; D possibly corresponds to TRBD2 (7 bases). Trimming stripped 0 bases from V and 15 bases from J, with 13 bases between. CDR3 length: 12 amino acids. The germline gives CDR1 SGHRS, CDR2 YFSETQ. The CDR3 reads CASSLEGGVRFF. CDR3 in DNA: TGCGCCAGCAGCTTGGAAGGGGGGGTTCGGTTCTTC. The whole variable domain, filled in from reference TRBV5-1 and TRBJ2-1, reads KAGVTQTPRYLIKTRGQQVTLSCSPISGHRSVSWYQQTPGQGLQFLFEYFSETQRNKGNFPGRFSGRQFSNSRSEMNVSTLELGDSALYLCASSLEGGVRFFGPGTRLTVL.

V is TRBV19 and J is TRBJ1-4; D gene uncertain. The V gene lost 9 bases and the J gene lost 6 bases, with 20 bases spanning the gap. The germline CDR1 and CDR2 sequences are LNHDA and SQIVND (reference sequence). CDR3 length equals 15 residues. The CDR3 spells CARMSRTPGYEKLFF. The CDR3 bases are TGTGCCAGAATGTCCCGGACCCCGGGTTATGAAAAACTGTTTTTT.

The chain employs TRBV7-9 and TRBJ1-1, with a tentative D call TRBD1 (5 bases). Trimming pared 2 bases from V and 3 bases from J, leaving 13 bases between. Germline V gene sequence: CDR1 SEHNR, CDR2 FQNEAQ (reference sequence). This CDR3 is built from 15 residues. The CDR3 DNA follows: TGTGCCAGCAGCTTATTAGGGGCGAGGGACACTGAAGCTTTCTTT. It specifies CASSLLGARDTEAFF.

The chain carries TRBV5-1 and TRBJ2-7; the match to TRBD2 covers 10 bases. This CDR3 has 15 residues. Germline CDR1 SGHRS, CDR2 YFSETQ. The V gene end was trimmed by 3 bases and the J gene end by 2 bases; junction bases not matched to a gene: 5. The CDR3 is CASSWGTSETYEQYF. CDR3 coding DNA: TGCGCCAGCAGCTGGGGGACTAGCGAAACCTACGAGCAGTACTTC.

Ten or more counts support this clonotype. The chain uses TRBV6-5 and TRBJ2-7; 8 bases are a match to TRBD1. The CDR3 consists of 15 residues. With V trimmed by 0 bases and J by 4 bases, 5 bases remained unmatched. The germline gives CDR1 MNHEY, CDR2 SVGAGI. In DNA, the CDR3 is TGTGCCAGCAGTTACTCAAGGACAGGGACGTACGAGCAGTACTTC. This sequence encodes CASSYSRTGTYEQYF.

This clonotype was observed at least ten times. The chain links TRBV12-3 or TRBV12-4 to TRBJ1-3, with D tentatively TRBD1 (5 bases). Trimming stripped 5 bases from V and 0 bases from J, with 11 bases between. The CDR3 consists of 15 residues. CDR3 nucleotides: TGTGCCAGCAGTCTGCGACAGAGCTCTGGAAACACCATATATTTT. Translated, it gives CASSLRQSSGNTIYF.

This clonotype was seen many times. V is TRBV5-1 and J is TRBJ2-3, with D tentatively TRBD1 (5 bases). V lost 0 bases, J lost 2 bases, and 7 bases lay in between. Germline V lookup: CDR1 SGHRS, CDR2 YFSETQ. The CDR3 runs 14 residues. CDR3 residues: CASSLGGFTDTQYF. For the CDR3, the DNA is TGCGCCAGCAGCTTGGGGGGCTTCACAGATACGCAGTATTTT.

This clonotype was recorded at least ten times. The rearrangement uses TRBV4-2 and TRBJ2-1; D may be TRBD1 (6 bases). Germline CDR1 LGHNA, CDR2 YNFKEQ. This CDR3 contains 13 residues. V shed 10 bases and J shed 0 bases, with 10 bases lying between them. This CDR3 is CATGTLSYNEQFF. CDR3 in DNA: TGTGCCACAGGGACACTCTCCTACAATGAGCAGTTCTTC.

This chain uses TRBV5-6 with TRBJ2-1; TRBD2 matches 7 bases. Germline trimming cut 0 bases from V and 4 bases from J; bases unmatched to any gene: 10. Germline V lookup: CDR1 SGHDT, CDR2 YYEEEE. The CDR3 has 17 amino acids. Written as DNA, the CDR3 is TGTGCCAGCAGCTTGGAGACGGGGGGACGAGGGTACAATGAGCAGTTCTTC. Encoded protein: CASSLETGGRGYNEQFF.

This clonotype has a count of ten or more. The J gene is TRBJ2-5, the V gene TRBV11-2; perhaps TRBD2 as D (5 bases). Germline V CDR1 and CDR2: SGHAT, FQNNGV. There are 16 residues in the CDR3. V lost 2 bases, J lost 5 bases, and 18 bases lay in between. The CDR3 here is CASSLRAGVPRETQYF. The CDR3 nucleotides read TGTGCCAGCAGCTTACGCGCGGGTGTTCCCCGGGAGACCCAGTACTTC.

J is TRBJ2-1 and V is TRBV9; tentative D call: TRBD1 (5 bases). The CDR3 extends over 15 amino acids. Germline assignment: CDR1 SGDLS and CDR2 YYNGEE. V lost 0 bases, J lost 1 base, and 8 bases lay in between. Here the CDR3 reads CASSVADSSYNEQFF. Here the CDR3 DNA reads TGTGCCAGCAGCGTAGCTGACAGTTCCTACAATGAGCAGTTCTTC.

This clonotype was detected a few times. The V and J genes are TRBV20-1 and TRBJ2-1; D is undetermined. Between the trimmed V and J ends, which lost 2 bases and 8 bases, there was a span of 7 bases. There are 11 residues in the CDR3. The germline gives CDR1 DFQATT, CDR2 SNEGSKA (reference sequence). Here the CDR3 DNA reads TGCAGTGCTAGAAGAGCAGATGAGCAGTTCTTC. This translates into CSARRADEQFF.

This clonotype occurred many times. The CDR3 region has the DNA TGTGCCAGCAGTTTGGGCAACATTCAGTACTTC. Protein sequence: CASSLGNIQYF. The V and J genes are TRBV12-3 or TRBV12-4 and TRBJ2-4; D unclear. This CDR3 is built from 11 residues. V lost 3 bases to trimming and J lost 7 bases, with 4 bases between them.

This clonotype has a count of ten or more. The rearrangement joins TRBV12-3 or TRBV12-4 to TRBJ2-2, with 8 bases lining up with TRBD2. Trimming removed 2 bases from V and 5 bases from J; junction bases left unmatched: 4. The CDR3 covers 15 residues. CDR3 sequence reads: CASSLWGTRTGELFF. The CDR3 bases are TGTGCCAGCAGTTTATGGGGGACTAGGACCGGGGAGCTGTTTTTT.

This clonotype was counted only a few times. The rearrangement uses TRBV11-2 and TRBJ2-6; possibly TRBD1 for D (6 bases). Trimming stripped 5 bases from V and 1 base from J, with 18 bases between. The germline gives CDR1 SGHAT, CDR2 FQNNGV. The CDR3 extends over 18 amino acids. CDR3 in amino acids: CASSRRQVGASGANVLTF. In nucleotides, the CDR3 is TGTGCCAGCAGCCGCCGACAGGTTGGAGCATCTGGGGCCAACGTCCTGACTTTC.